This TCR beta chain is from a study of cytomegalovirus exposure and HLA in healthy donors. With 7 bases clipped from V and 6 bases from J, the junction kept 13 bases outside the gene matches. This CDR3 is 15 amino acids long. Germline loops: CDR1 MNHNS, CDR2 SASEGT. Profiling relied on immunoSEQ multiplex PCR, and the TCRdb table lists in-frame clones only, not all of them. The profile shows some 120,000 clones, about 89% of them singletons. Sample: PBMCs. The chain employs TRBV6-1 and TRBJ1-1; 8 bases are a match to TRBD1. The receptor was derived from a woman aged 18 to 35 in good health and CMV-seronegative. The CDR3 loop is CASTTPGQGSAEAFF. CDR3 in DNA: TGTGCCAGCACCACTCCCGGACAGGGATCGGCTGAAGCTTTCTTT.